The 18 T cell receptor beta chains given below trace back to one sample, sequenced in a study of Graves' ophthalmopathy and Graves' hyperthyroidism. RNA transcripts served as template for amplifying TCR beta CDR3 sequences. Amplification began with first-round RT-PCR using HTBI primers, then second-round multiplex PCR was performed. TCRdb called the multiplex PCR reads again in MiXCR, with one record for every CDR3 protein. The data show 650,000 to 800,000 distinct CDR3 sequences, 35% to 45% seen once. What was sequenced was peripheral blood. These receptors came from an adult man with Graves' ophthalmopathy.

Comment on this clonotype: The CDR3 carries no conserved terminal phenylalanine or tryptophan, so it likely arises from a read error. Because the CDR3's place on the DNA is in doubt, the DNA is left out and the CDR3 is given as listed by TCRdb. This chain connects TRBV24-1 to TRBJ1-1; TRBD1 reflects the table's D call only, with no check against the DNA. 11 amino acids form the CDR3, both terminal residues included. Germline lookup yields CDR1 KGHDR and CDR2 SFDVKD. CDR3 sequence reads: CATSDATGGAY.

This clonotype was counted many times. J is TRBJ1-2 and V is TRBV7-6; perhaps TRBD1 as D (5 bases). Germline V CDR1 and CDR2: SGHVS, FNYEAQ. This CDR3 is built from 14 residues. Trimming took 4 bases from V and 8 from J, leaving 17 bases between them. The CDR3 sequence is CASSSTDRPGGYTF. CDR3 nucleotides: TGTGCCAGCAGCTCTACCGACAGACCCGGGGGCTACACCTTC.

This clonotype was seen more than once but under ten times. The chain couples TRBV6-6 to TRBJ2-7; the match to TRBD1 covers 7 bases. Germline V CDR1 and CDR2: MNHNY, SVGAGI (reference sequence). J was trimmed by 5 bases and V by 8 bases; bases with no gene match: 6. The CDR3 is 12 amino acids. The CDR3: CASSGTVDEQYF. CDR3 bases: TGTGCCAGCTCCGGGACAGTTGACGAGCAGTACTTC.

Comments on this clonotype: The DNA is omitted, as the CDR3 cannot be located on it reliably, and the CDR3 follows TCRdb's listing. The chain uses TRBV7-7 and TRBJ1-2. The CDR3 totals 15 residues, both ends included. Germline V gives CDR1 SSHAT, CDR2 FNYEAQ (reference sequence). This CDR3 is CASRHTEPYGCIPNF.

In its sample, this clonotype was seen a few times. J is TRBJ2-5 and V is TRBV2; D perhaps matches TRBD1 (6 bases). The CDR3 extends over 14 amino acids. The V gene lost 4 bases and the J gene lost 1 base, with 10 bases spanning the gap. Looked up from germline, CDR1 is SNHLY and CDR2 is FYNNEI. The CDR3 coding sequence is TGTGCCAGCAGTGGGACAGCGACCCAAGAGACCCAGTACTTC. This encodes CASSGTATQETQYF.

At least ten counts were recorded for this clonotype. The genes are TRBV29-1 and TRBJ2-2; no reliable D call. The V end lost 1 base, the J end lost 0 bases, and 9 bases lay between the germline ends. This CDR3 is built from 15 residues. In germline, CDR1 is SQVTM, CDR2 ANQGSEA. CDR3 loop: CSVEGPGANTGELFF. Written as DNA, the CDR3 is TGCAGCGTTGAAGGGCCGGGTGCGAACACCGGGGAGCTGTTTTTT.

This chain connects TRBV27 to TRBJ2-7; 7 bases fit TRBD2. In germline, CDR1 is MNHEY, CDR2 SMNVEV (reference sequence). V gave up 7 bases and J gave up 4 bases; unmatched junction bases: 1. CDR3 length equals 11 residues. In DNA form, the CDR3 reads TGTGCCAGCAAGCGGGGATACGAGCAGTACTTC. It yields the protein CASKRGYEQYF.

The J gene is TRBJ2-7, the V gene TRBV25-1; TRBD1 agrees at 7 bases. CDR1 MGHDK and CDR2 SYGVNS come from the germline V gene. Trimming at V came to 6 bases and at J to 2 bases, leaving 13 bases not matched to a gene. This CDR3 comprises 16 residues. The CDR3 DNA follows: TGTGCCAGCAGCGTTCCGACAGGGAGAGGGACCTACGAGCAGTACTTC. This encodes CASSVPTGRGTYEQYF.

The chain links TRBV5-8 to TRBJ1-1; 10 bases are a match to TRBD1. The CDR3 is 15 residues long. The germline CDR1 and CDR2 sequences are SGHTS and YDEGEE. V was clipped by 4 bases and J by 8 bases; unmatched bases: 11. In nucleotides, the CDR3 is TGTGCCAGCAGCCACCTGAGAGACAGGGGGCTCGAAGCTTTCTTT. It encodes CASSHLRDRGLEAFF.

This clonotype was counted many times. This chain links TRBV24-1 with TRBJ2-2; TRBD2 aligns across 11 bases. This CDR3 spans 16 amino acids. V was clipped by 1 base and J by 3 bases; unmatched bases: 0. CDR1 is KGHDR and CDR2 is SFDVKD in the germline V gene. CDR3 sequence: CATSDLLAGDTGELFF. CDR3 coding DNA: TGTGCCACCAGTGATTTACTAGCGGGAGACACCGGGGAGCTGTTTTTT.

The V call is TRBV10-3, the J call TRBJ2-7; 7 bases fit TRBD1. Germline CDR1 ENHRY, CDR2 SYGVKD. The CDR3 contains 14 residues. V lost 6 bases, J lost 0 bases, and 5 bases stayed unmatched. The CDR3 protein is CAISASGGSYEQYF. In nucleotides, the CDR3 is TGTGCCATCAGCGCCTCAGGGGGCTCCTACGAGCAGTACTTC.

The CDR3 DNA reads as TGTGCCAGCAGCTTAACAGCGGGGGAGGAGACCCAGTACTTC. Amino acids: CASSLTAGEETQYF. The chain couples TRBV7-8 to TRBJ2-5, with 8 bases lining up with TRBD2. There are 14 residues in the CDR3. CDR1 and CDR2 from the germline V gene are SGHVS and FQNEAQ. V was pared by 2 bases and J by 5 bases, with 4 bases of the junction left unmatched.

The chain uses TRBV6-5 and TRBJ2-7; 7 nucleotides line up with TRBD1. CDR3 size: 14 residues. CDR1 and CDR2 (germline): MNHEY, SVGAGI. V shed 5 bases, J shed 3 bases, and the junction held 7 bases outside the gene matches. The CDR3 DNA is TGTGCCAGCAGTCCCCAGGGGGTTTTCTACGAGCAGTACTTC. Its protein product is CASSPQGVFYEQYF.

V usage is TRBV29-1 and J usage is TRBJ1-2; D not resolved. This CDR3 contains 13 residues. CDR1 and CDR2 (germline): SQVTM, ANQGSEA. Written as DNA, the CDR3 is TGCAGACACCCGGACGCGGTCTACTATGGCTACACCTTC. Its protein is CRHPDAVYYGYTF. Full variable domain (remainder filled in from reference TRBV29-1 and TRBJ1-2): SAVISQKPSRDICQRGTSLTIQCQVDSQVTMMFWYRQQPGQSLTLIATANQGSEATYESGFVIDKFPISRPNLTFSTLTVSNMSPEDSSIYLCRHPDAVYYGYTFGSGTRLTVV.

Points on this clonotype: One base away lies a much larger clone, so this may be a sequencing read error. The genes are TRBV7-2 and TRBJ2-7; D not resolved. The length of the CDR3 is 14 residues. Germline V gives CDR1 SGHTA, CDR2 FQGNSA. Trimming took off 5 bases at V and 2 bases at J, with 13 bases between the two ends. For the CDR3, the DNA is TGTGCCAGCAGCCCCCCGGACGGGCCCTACGAGCAGTACTTC. Translated, it gives CASSPPDGPYEQYF.

The chain uses TRBV9 and TRBJ1-3; D remains unclear. Germline assignment: CDR1 SGDLS and CDR2 YYNGEE. The CDR3 runs to 15 residues. Trimming left V 1 base short and J 0 bases short, with 8 bases between. CDR3 coding DNA: TGTGCCAGCAGCGTACGGGGTAACTCTGGAAACACCATATATTTT. Amino acid sequence: CASSVRGNSGNTIYF.

This clonotype was seen more than once but under ten times. A much larger clonotype is one base distant, so this may be a read error. The V call is TRBV5-1, the J call TRBJ1-2; weak D call: TRBD1 (6 bases). Per the germline V gene, CDR1 is SGHRS and CDR2 is YFSETQ. The CDR3 has 13 residues. The CDR3 sequence: CAGSNNRADGYTF. The CDR3 nucleotides read TGCGCCGGCAGCAACAACAGGGCCGATGGCTACACCTTC.

The chain joins TRBV29-1 to TRBJ2-7; the D gene is possibly TRBD2 (6 bases). Per the germline V gene, CDR1 is SQVTM and CDR2 is ANQGSEA. V lost 6 bases and J lost 3, with 15 bases in between. The CDR3 consists of 13 residues. CDR3 residues: CSVRLGTIYEQYF. DNA for the CDR3: TGCAGCGTGAGACTAGGGACCATCTACGAGCAGTACTTC.